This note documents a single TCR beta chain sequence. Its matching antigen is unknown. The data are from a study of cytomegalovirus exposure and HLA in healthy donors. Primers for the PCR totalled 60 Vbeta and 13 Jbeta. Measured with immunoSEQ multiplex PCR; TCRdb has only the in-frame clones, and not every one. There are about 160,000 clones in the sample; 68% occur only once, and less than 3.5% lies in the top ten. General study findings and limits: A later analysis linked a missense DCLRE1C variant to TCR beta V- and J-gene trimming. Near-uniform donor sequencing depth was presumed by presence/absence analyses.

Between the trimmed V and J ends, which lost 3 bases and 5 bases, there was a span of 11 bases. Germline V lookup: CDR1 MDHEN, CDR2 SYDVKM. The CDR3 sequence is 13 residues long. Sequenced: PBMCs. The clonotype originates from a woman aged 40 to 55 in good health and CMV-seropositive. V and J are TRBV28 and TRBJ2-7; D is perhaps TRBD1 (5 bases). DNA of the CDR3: TGTGCCAGCAGTTTCGCCAAGGGGAACGAGCAGTACTTC. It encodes CASSFAKGNEQYF.